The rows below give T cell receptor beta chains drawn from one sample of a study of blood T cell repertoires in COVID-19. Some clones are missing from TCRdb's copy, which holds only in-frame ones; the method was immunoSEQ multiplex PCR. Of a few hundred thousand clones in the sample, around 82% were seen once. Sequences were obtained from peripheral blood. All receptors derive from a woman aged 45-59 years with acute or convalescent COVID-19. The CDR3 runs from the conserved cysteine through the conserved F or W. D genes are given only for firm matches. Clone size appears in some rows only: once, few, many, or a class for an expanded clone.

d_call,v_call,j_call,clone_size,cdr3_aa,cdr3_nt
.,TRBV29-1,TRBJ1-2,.,CSVEDPSLANYGYTF,TGCAGCGTTGAAGATCCGTCCCTAGCTAACTATGGCTACACCTTC
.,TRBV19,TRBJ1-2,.,CASSPTNNYGYTF,TGTGCCAGTAGTCCGACAAACAACTATGGCTACACCTTC
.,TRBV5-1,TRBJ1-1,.,CASSQGDTLNTEAFF,TGCGCCAGCAGCCAAGGGGACACCCTGAACACTGAAGCTTTCTTT
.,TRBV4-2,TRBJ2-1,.,CASSQDLSDEQFF,TGTGCCAGCAGCCAAGATTTGTCGGATGAGCAGTTCTTC
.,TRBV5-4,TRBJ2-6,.,CASSSPSGPSGANVLTF,TGTGCCAGCAGCTCCCCCAGCGGCCCCTCTGGGGCCAACGTCCTGACTTTC
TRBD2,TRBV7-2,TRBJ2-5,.,CASSSLRLAPETQYF,TGTGCCAGCAGCTCCCTAAGACTAGCGCCAGAGACCCAGTACTTC
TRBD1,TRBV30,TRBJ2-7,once,CAWSLGQGSYEQYF,TGTGCCTGGAGTCTGGGACAGGGTTCCTACGAGCAGTACTTC
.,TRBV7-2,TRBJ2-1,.,CASSLDLTRYNEQFF,TGTGCCAGCAGCTTAGACCTCACTCGTTACAATGAGCAGTTCTTC
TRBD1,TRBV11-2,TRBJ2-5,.,CASSRTGWGETQYF,TGTGCCAGCAGCCGGACAGGGTGGGGGGAGACCCAGTACTTC
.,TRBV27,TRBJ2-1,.,CASSLAVATEKNEQFF,TGTGCCAGCAGTTTAGCCGTCGCGACTGAAAAAAATGAGCAGTTCTTC
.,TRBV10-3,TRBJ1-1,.,CAIKSGKNTEAFF,TGTGCCATCAAATCAGGGAAGAACACTGAAGCTTTCTTT
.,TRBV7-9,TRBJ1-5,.,CASSLLSGNQPQHF,TGTGCCAGCAGCTTATTGTCAGGCAATCAGCCCCAGCATTTT
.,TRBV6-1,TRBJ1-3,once,CASSENQGFSGNTIYF,TGTGCCAGCAGTGAAAATCAGGGCTTCTCTGGAAACACCATATATTTT
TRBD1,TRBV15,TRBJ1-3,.,CATSRVLRDSSGNTIYF,TGTGCCACCAGCAGAGTTCTACGGGACAGCTCTGGAAACACCATATATTTT
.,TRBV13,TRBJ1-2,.,CASSFGSPKGYGYTF,TGTGCCAGCAGCTTTGGGAGCCCCAAGGGCTATGGCTACACCTTC
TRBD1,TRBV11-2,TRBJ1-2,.,CASSLGQVDGYTF,TGTGCCAGCAGCTTGGGACAGGTCGATGGCTACACCTTC
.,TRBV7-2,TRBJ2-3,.,CASSFYTDTQYF,TGTGCCAGCAGCTTTTACACAGATACGCAGTATTTT
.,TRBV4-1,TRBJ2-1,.,CASSQGAIGGVYNEQFF,TGCGCCAGCAGCCAAGGGGCGATAGGAGGGGTCTACAATGAGCAGTTCTTC
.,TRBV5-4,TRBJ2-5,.,CASSPARGHNLGETQYF,TGTGCCAGCAGCCCCGCGAGGGGACACAATCTGGGGGAGACCCAGTACTTC
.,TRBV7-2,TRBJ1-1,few,CASSPQGIVYTEAFF,TGTGCCAGCAGCCCACAGGGAATAGTGTACACTGAAGCTTTCTTT
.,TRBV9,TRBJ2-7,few,CASSKREYSYEQYF,TGTGCCAGCAGCAAGAGGGAGTACTCCTACGAGCAGTACTTC
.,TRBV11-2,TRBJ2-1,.,CASSLDPFNEQFF,TGTGCCAGCAGCTTAGATCCATTTAATGAGCAGTTCTTC
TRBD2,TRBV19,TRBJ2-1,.,CASSILQGLAGGKEQFF,TGTGCCAGTAGCATACTCCAGGGACTAGCGGGAGGAAAGGAGCAGTTCTTC
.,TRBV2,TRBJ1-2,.,CASSLGFGGLRRAYGYTF,TGTGCCAGCAGTTTAGGATTCGGGGGACTTCGGCGTGCATATGGCTACACCTTC
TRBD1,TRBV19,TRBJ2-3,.,CASTGQAKRPQYF,TGTGCCAGTACCGGACAGGCCAAACGGCCGCAGTATTTT
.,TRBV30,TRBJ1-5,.,CAWAQGWVQPQHF,TGTGCCTGGGCACAGGGATGGGTACAGCCCCAGCATTTT